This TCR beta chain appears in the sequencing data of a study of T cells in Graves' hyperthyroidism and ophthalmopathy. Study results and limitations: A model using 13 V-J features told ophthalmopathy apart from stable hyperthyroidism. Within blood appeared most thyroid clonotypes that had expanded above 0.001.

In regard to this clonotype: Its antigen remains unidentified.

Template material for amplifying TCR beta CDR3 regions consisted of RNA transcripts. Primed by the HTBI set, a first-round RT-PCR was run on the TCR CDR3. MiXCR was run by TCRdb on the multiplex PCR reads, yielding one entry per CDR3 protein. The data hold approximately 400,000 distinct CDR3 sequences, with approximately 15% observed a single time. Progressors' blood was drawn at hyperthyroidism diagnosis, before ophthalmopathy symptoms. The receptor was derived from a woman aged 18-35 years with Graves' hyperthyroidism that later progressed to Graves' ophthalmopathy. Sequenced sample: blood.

CDR3 in DNA: TGTGCCAGCAGCTTGGGCCCCCCTGACAGCAGAGAAAAACTGTTTTTT. Its protein is CASSLGPPDSREKLFF. The chain carries TRBV5-6 and TRBJ1-4, with a weak D call TRBD1 (5 bases). Trimming cost V 0 bases and J 8 bases, with 17 bases left between them. The CDR3 covers 16 residues. Germline values: CDR1 SGHDT, CDR2 YYEEEE.